This TCR beta chain was captured by sequencing in a study of T cell responses to AZD1222 COVID-19 vaccine. Findings and caveats of the study: Repertoire sampling was restricted to post-peak T cell response timepoints.

This CDR3 is 15 amino acids long. The germline V gene encodes CDR1 SGHAT and CDR2 FQNNGV. V lost 4 bases and J lost 4, with 17 bases in between. Repertoires were generated with immunoSEQ multiplex PCR, while TCRdb's copy carries only in-frame clones and drops some. The table lists approximately 100,000 clones, 93% of them singletons. As regards this clone: Its target is not known.

The clonotype comes from an adult in good health. The sample consisted of peripheral blood, taken on day 0 of AZD1222 vaccination. This sequence joins TRBV11-2 and TRBJ2-7; TRBD2 is a possible D gene (6 bases). The CDR3 reads CASSSRQVGGYEQYF. The CDR3 DNA follows: TGTGCCAGCAGCTCCCGTCAGGTGGGGGGATACGAGCAGTACTTC.